Shown below are 26 T cell receptor beta chains from a single sample sequenced in a study of blood T cell repertoires in COVID-19. Repertoires were generated with immunoSEQ multiplex PCR, while TCRdb's copy carries only in-frame clones and drops some. The profile shows approximately 210,000 clones, less than 90% of them singletons. What was sequenced was peripheral blood. Every receptor here comes from a man aged 25 to 45 with active or convalescent COVID-19.

V is TRBV27 and J is TRBJ1-1; tentative D call: TRBD1 (5 bases). V was shortened by 5 bases and J by 3 bases, with 13 bases between the two germline ends. Germline V gene lookup returns CDR1 MNHEY and CDR2 SMNVEV (reference sequence). The CDR3 covers 14 residues. The CDR3 region is CASSPRGVDTEAFF. The CDR3 DNA is TGTGCCAGCAGTCCCCGGGGGGTGGACACTGAAGCTTTCTTT.

V and J are TRBV28 and TRBJ1-5; TRBD1 is a possible D gene (5 bases). Germline-derived CDR1 and CDR2 are MDHEN and SYDVKM. V was trimmed by 4 bases and J by 3 bases, leaving 10 bases between them. This CDR3 is 14 amino acids long. The CDR3 region has the DNA TGTGCCAGCAGTTCGACACAGGACAATCAGCCCCAGCATTTT. It codes for CASSSTQDNQPQHF.

This rearrangement joins TRBV15 to TRBJ1-5; a weak D match, TRBD1 (5 bases). The CDR3 contains 14 residues. Trimming left V 8 bases short and J 0 bases short, with 11 bases between. Germline V gene sequence: CDR1 LNHNV, CDR2 YYDKDF (reference sequence). The CDR3 spells CATDRGNSNQPQHF. The CDR3 DNA is TGTGCCACCGACAGAGGTAATAGCAATCAGCCCCAGCATTTT.

The V and J genes are TRBV20-1 and TRBJ2-7, with no clear D. The germline CDR1 and CDR2 sequences are DFQATT and SNEGSKA (reference sequence). Trimming stripped 3 bases from V and 0 bases from J, with 15 bases between. The length of the CDR3 is 15 residues. The CDR3 region is CSASPVLLSSYEQYF. The CDR3, as DNA: TGCAGTGCTAGTCCCGTATTACTGAGCTCCTACGAGCAGTACTTC.

This chain links TRBV15 with TRBJ1-2; a possible D gene is TRBD1 (6 bases). The germline CDR1 and CDR2 sequences are LNHNV and YYDKDF (reference sequence). V lost 0 bases and J lost 0, with 14 bases in between. The CDR3 is 17 residues long. The CDR3 region has the DNA TGTGCCACCAGCAGAGATTTGGGGGGGCCAGCTAACTATGGCTACACCTTC. It specifies CATSRDLGGPANYGYTF. Full variable domain (remainder filled in from reference TRBV15 and TRBJ1-2): DAMVIQNPRYQVTQFGKPVTLSCSQTLNHNVMYWYQQKSSQAPKLLFHYYDKDFNNEADTPDNFQSRRPNTSFCFLDIRSPGLGDTAMYLCATSRDLGGPANYGYTFGSGTRLTVV.

This clone was detected once. This chain joins TRBV7-3 and TRBJ2-5; 10 bases line up with TRBD1. With V trimmed by 4 bases and J by 4 bases, 6 bases remained unmatched. CDR1 and CDR2 from the germline V gene are SGHTA and FQGTGA. CDR3 length: 15 residues. The CDR3 region is CASSSPGTGVETQYF. The CDR3 nucleotides read TGTGCCAGCAGCTCCCCCGGGACAGGGGTAGAGACCCAGTACTTC.

The V call is TRBV20-1, the J call TRBJ1-4; D unclear. With 3 bases removed from V and 12 bases from J, the gap between germline ends came to 5 bases. Looked up from germline, CDR1 is DFQATT and CDR2 is SNEGSKA (reference sequence). The CDR3 length is 9 residues. The CDR3: CSASSELFF. The DNA of the CDR3 is TGCAGTGCTAGCTCAGAACTGTTTTTT.

V usage is TRBV27 and J usage is TRBJ1-2, with D unclear. V lost 0 bases to trimming and J lost 4 bases, with 12 bases between them. This CDR3 region has 15 residues. Germline-derived CDR1 and CDR2 are MNHEY and SMNVEV (reference sequence). CDR3 residues: CASSLSPSQAYGYTF. CDR3 DNA: TGTGCCAGCAGTTTATCCCCTTCGCAGGCCTATGGCTACACCTTC.

The chain links TRBV27 to TRBJ2-1, with 10 positions matching TRBD2. Trimming took 2 bases from V and 10 from J; bases not matched to a gene: 8. The CDR3 has 15 amino acids. In germline, CDR1 is MNHEY, CDR2 SMNVEV (reference sequence). CDR3 coding DNA: TGTGCCAGCAGTTTAGGTCTAGCGGGAGTATACGAGCAGTTCTTC. Residues: CASSLGLAGVYEQFF.

In this sample, this clone turned up once. CDR3 in DNA: TGTGCCAGCAGCCCCTTTGCGGGAGACGATGGCTACACCTTC. Protein sequence: CASSPFAGDDGYTF. The chain joins TRBV7-2 to TRBJ1-2, with no clear D. Germline CDR1 reads SGHTA; CDR2 reads FQGNSA. Between the trimmed V and J ends, which lost 5 bases and 6 bases, there was a span of 16 bases. This CDR3 spans 14 amino acids.

The chain carries TRBV7-2 and TRBJ2-4, with 10 nucleotides matching TRBD2. Germline CDR1 reads SGHTA; CDR2 reads FQGNSA. Germline trimming cut 5 bases from V and 0 bases from J; bases unmatched to any gene: 7. This CDR3 comprises 17 residues. CDR3 sequence reads: CASSVISSGGAKNIQYF. The CDR3 DNA follows: TGTGCCAGCAGCGTGATTTCTAGCGGGGGAGCCAAAAACATTCAGTACTTC. Looking up the rest from reference TRBV7-2 and TRBJ2-4 gives the full variable domain: GAGVSQSPSNKVTEKGKDVELRCDPISGHTALYWYRQSLGQGLEFLIYFQGNSAPDKSGLPSDRFSAERTGGSVSTLTIQRTQQEDSAVYLCASSVISSGGAKNIQYFGAGTRLSVL.

The chain uses TRBV28 and TRBJ2-6; perhaps TRBD1 as D (5 bases). V was cut by 2 bases and J by 1 base, with 9 bases left in between. The CDR3 runs 16 residues. Looked up from germline, CDR1 is MDHEN and CDR2 is SYDVKM. The CDR3 DNA reads as TGTGCCAGCAGTTTACTTAGGGGATCTGGGGCCAACGTCCTGACTTTC. Translation: CASSLLRGSGANVLTF.

CDR3 residues: CASSPARESSGNTIYF. The CDR3 DNA follows: TGTGCCAGCTCACCAGCCCGGGAGTCCTCTGGAAACACCATATATTTT. The gene calls are TRBV18 and TRBJ1-3; D ambiguous. Per germline, CDR1 KGHSH and CDR2 LQKENI. CDR3 length: 16 amino acids. Trimming pared 2 bases from V and 0 bases from J, leaving 11 bases between.

The chain carries TRBV11-2 and TRBJ2-3; TRBD2 matches 11 bases. From germline, CDR1 is SGHAT and CDR2 FQNNGV. This CDR3 region has 16 residues. Trimming at V came to 3 bases and at J to 5 bases, leaving 7 bases not matched to a gene. This chain's CDR3 is CASSFLAGGPVDTQYF. CDR3 sequence (DNA): TGTGCCAGCAGCTTTTTAGCGGGAGGGCCGGTAGATACGCAGTATTTT. Variable domain in full (rest from reference TRBV11-2 and TRBJ2-3): EAGVAQSPRYKIIEKRQSVAFWCNPISGHATLYWYQQILGQGPKLLIQFQNNGVVDDSQLPKDRFSAERLKGVDSTLKIQPAKLEDSAVYLCASSFLAGGPVDTQYFGPGTRLTVL.

The rearrangement joins TRBV18 to TRBJ1-2; perhaps TRBD1 as D (5 bases). This CDR3 has 14 residues. V lost 8 bases and J 4 bases, leaving 17 bases between the germline ends. CDR1 and CDR2 (germline): KGHSH, LQKENI. This CDR3 is CASRNSGQIYGYTF. DNA for the CDR3: TGTGCCAGCCGAAATTCCGGACAAATCTATGGCTACACCTTC.

The chain employs TRBV6-5 and TRBJ1-1, with D unresolved. The germline V and J ends were trimmed by 0 bases and 5 bases, with 16 bases remaining between them. Per germline, CDR1 MNHEY and CDR2 SVGAGI. This CDR3 is built from 16 residues. DNA for the CDR3: TGTGCCAGCAGTTACTCGCGGGTGGACCCTAATACTGAAGCTTTCTTT. Its protein product is CASSYSRVDPNTEAFF.

This chain connects TRBV5-8 to TRBJ1-2, with TRBD1 matching 8 bases. The CDR3 runs to 14 residues. The V and J ends lost 1 base and 4 bases, in that order; junction bases with no gene match: 3. Germline-derived CDR1 and CDR2 are SGHTS and YDEGEE. CDR3 protein: CASSLYTGGYGYTF. In DNA form, the CDR3 reads TGTGCCAGCAGCTTGTATACAGGGGGCTATGGCTACACCTTC.

This clone was counted a single time. The rearrangement joins TRBV4-3 to TRBJ1-4, with unresolved D. Trimming shortened V by 0 bases and J by 4 bases, and 21 bases separated the two germline ends. The CDR3 loop spans 19 amino acids. Germline lookup yields CDR1 LGHNA and CDR2 YSLEER. CDR3 region: CASSQDPGDGTQRNEKLFF. The CDR3 DNA reads TGCGCCAGCAGCCAAGATCCTGGTGATGGTACGCAGCGTAATGAAAAACTGTTTTTT.

V and J are TRBV30 and TRBJ1-6, with D perhaps matching TRBD1 (6 bases). From germline, CDR1 is GTSNPN and CDR2 SVGIG (reference sequence). The germline V and J ends were trimmed by 2 bases and 0 bases, with 14 bases remaining between them. The CDR3 runs to 17 residues. The DNA of the CDR3 is TGTGCCTGGAGTTTCGAGGGGGGGAGCTCCTATAATTCACCCCTCCACTTT. It encodes CAWSFEGGSSYNSPLHF.

This clone was picked up a small number of times. The gene calls are TRBV10-2 and TRBJ1-2; 7 bases map to TRBD1. V lost 4 bases, J lost 3 bases, and 2 bases stayed unmatched. The CDR3 covers 13 residues. Germline V gives CDR1 WSHSY, CDR2 SAAADI. The DNA of the CDR3 is TGCGCCAGCAGTGGGGGGACAGACTATGGCTACACCTTC. Encoded protein: CASSGGTDYGYTF.

This clone was seen only a few times. This chain uses TRBV7-7 with TRBJ2-3; 13 bases are a match to TRBD2. Germline lookup yields CDR1 SSHAT and CDR2 FNYEAQ (reference sequence). J lost 2 bases, V lost 3 bases, and 2 bases had no gene match. The CDR3 spans 16 residues. The CDR3 region has the DNA TGTGCCAGCAGCTTGGGACTAGCGGGGACCACAGATACGCAGTATTTT. This translates into CASSLGLAGTTDTQYF.

This chain connects TRBV2 to TRBJ1-4, with D hard to call. V lost 2 bases and J 4 bases, leaving 11 bases between the germline ends. Germline V gene data show CDR1 as SNHLY and CDR2 as FYNNEI. This CDR3 has 15 amino acids. In DNA, the CDR3 is TGTGCCAGCAGTGAATGGCGGCAGCATAATGAAAAACTGTTTTTT. Amino acid sequence: CASSEWRQHNEKLFF. The full variable domain, rest sourced from reference TRBV2 and TRBJ1-4, is EPEVTQTPSHQVTQMGQEVILRCVPISNHLYFYWYRQILGQKVEFLVSFYNNEISEKSEIFDDQFSVERPDGSNFTLKIRSTKLEDSAMYFCASSEWRQHNEKLFFGSGTQLSVL.

The chain recombines TRBV4-2 with TRBJ1-6; D uncertain. Trimming took off 0 bases at V and 8 bases at J, with 14 bases between the two ends. There are 16 residues in the CDR3. From germline, CDR1 is LGHNA and CDR2 YNFKEQ. Here the CDR3 reads CASSQDVGRTYSPLHF. The CDR3 coding sequence is TGTGCCAGCAGCCAAGATGTCGGTAGAACCTATTCACCCCTCCACTTT.

The chain joins TRBV18 to TRBJ1-2; TRBD1 aligns across 10 bases. Germline trimming cut 4 bases from V and 6 bases from J; bases unmatched to any gene: 2. Germline CDR1 reads KGHSH; CDR2 reads LQKENI. The CDR3 is made up of 13 amino acids. CDR3 sequence (DNA): TGTGCCAGCTCACGGGACAGGGGTAATGGCTACACCTTC. Translated, it gives CASSRDRGNGYTF.

This clone was found once. The chain combines TRBV27 with TRBJ1-1; no definite D call. Germline-derived CDR1 and CDR2 are MNHEY and SMNVEV (reference sequence). V lost 3 bases and J lost 0, with 5 bases in between. CDR3 length equals 13 residues. CDR3 nucleotides: TGTGCCAGCAGTTTCATCATGAACACTGAAGCTTTCTTT. Protein: CASSFIMNTEAFF.

This clone has a single count. V usage is TRBV5-4 and J usage is TRBJ2-3; a weak D match, TRBD2 (6 bases). The CDR3 sequence is 16 residues long. Germline V CDR1 and CDR2: SGHNT, YYREEE (reference sequence). The V gene lost 0 bases and the J gene lost 4 bases, with 15 bases spanning the gap. The CDR3 region has the DNA TGTGCCAGCAGCTTGGTGGGCGGGAAGGCGGCAGATACGCAGTATTTT. As protein: CASSLVGGKAADTQYF.